These 19 T cell receptor beta chains came from one sample sequenced in a study of T-cell memory formation after mild COVID-19 (dated by TCRdb to 2020 to 2022). Library preparation was by 5' RACE. This sample was sequenced with an Illumina NovaSeq 6000. TCRdb reworked the public reads: Q25 trimming with fastp, MiXCR clone assembly, productive beta chains retained. Each entry merges the rows of one CDR3 protein and shows their most common DNA and genes. The sample contains fewer than 200,000 distinct CDR3 sequences, over 10% of them found a single time. Together, the top ten hold more than 3% of the sample. Sample: PBMCs or a T cell subset sorted from them (not recorded which). These receptor sequences come from a man aged 18-30 years who had mild COVID-19 (a few samples of this study predate the infection). The sample titles of this study are shuffled in the database, so cell type and time point are left out; the donor was told from shared clones.

This rearrangement joins TRBV2 to TRBJ2-7; 9 nucleotides line up with TRBD2. The trim removed 4 bases at V and 3 bases at J, leaving 10 bases unmatched. In germline, CDR1 is SNHLY, CDR2 FYNNEI. This CDR3 has 16 residues. CDR3 nucleotide sequence: TGTGCCAGCAGTGCGGGCCCGCTAGCGGGGTACTACGAGCAGTACTTC. Translated: CASSAGPLAGYYEQYF.

This clonotype was detected only a few times. The chain is built from TRBV5-5 and TRBJ2-5; tentative D call: TRBD1 (5 bases). CDR3 length: 18 residues. V lost 2 bases and J lost 1, with 21 bases in between. The germline gives CDR1 SGHKS, CDR2 YYEKEE (reference sequence). CDR3 in amino acids: CASSFNPLTGVLQETQYF. CDR3 in DNA: TGTGCCAGCAGCTTTAATCCTCTAACAGGAGTCCTCCAAGAGACCCAGTACTTC.

The chain carries TRBV7-2 and TRBJ2-2, with a weak D call TRBD2 (6 bases). V was shortened by 1 base and J by 6 bases, with 12 bases between the two germline ends. There are 15 residues in the CDR3. Germline CDR1 reads SGHTA; CDR2 reads FQGNSA. DNA for the CDR3: TGTGCCAGCAGCTTAGGAATAGCGGAAGCCGGGGAGCTGTTTTTT. It is translated as CASSLGIAEAGELFF.

This clonotype has only a few counts. The chain combines TRBV7-2 with TRBJ2-2; 8 bases are a match to TRBD1. The V gene's germline CDR1 is SGHTA and CDR2 FQGNSA. The CDR3 has 16 residues. The junction had 10 bases not matched to a gene; V was cut back by 6 bases and J by 4 bases. The CDR3 is CASRAPGQAPTGELFF. CDR3 coding DNA: TGTGCCAGCAGGGCTCCGGGACAGGCGCCCACCGGGGAGCTGTTTTTT.

This clonotype was observed a handful of times. J is TRBJ2-3 and V is TRBV7-2; D is possibly TRBD2 (7 bases). The ends were cut back, 5 bases at V and 5 bases at J, with 14 bases in the middle. The CDR3 is 14 amino acids. Per the germline V gene, CDR1 is SGHTA and CDR2 is FQGNSA. The chain's CDR3 is CASSTGGAEDTQYF. CDR3 nucleotide sequence: TGTGCCAGCAGCACTGGGGGGGCCGAAGATACGCAGTATTTT.

This clonotype was picked up a small number of times. The genes are TRBV12-3 or TRBV12-4 and TRBJ2-3; no definite D call. Trimming shortened V by 1 base and J by 7 bases, and 9 bases separated the two germline ends. This CDR3 region has 13 residues. The CDR3 protein is CASSLDSQNTQYF. CDR3 coding DNA: TGTGCCAGCAGTTTAGACAGCCAGAATACGCAGTATTTT.

The V gene is TRBV7-2, the J gene TRBJ2-3; TRBD2 might be the D (7 bases). The length of the CDR3 is 18 residues. V shed 5 bases and J shed 6 bases, with 27 bases lying between them. Germline assignment: CDR1 SGHTA and CDR2 FQGNSA. In DNA form, the CDR3 reads TGTGCCAGCAGCAAACAGCATCTGGCGGGGGCCCAGCGGGATACGCAGTATTTT. The encoded protein is CASSKQHLAGAQRDTQYF.

At least ten counts were recorded for this clonotype. The chain links TRBV5-4 to TRBJ2-3; D is uncertain. V shed 2 bases and J shed 6 bases, with 10 bases lying between them. This CDR3 comprises 13 residues. Germline assignment: CDR1 SGHNT and CDR2 YYREEE (reference sequence). CDR3: CASSLPHEDTQYF. The CDR3 DNA follows: TGTGCCAGCAGCTTACCTCATGAGGATACGCAGTATTTT.

V usage is TRBV2 and J usage is TRBJ2-2; D unclear. With 5 bases removed from V and 2 bases from J, the gap between germline ends came to 9 bases. The CDR3 loop spans 14 amino acids. Germline CDR1 reads SNHLY; CDR2 reads FYNNEI. In nucleotides, the CDR3 is TGTGCCAGCAGTAAACTCATCAACACCGGGGAGCTGTTTTTT. Translated, it gives CASSKLINTGELFF.

This clonotype was observed many times. The rearrangement joins TRBV5-1 to TRBJ2-5, with TRBD2 matching 10 bases. With V trimmed by 5 bases and J by 1 base, 8 bases remained unmatched. The CDR3 length is 16 residues. Germline V lookup: CDR1 SGHRS, CDR2 YFSETQ. The CDR3 loop reads CASSFGTSGAQETQYF. The CDR3 nucleotides read TGCGCCAGCAGTTTTGGTACTAGCGGGGCCCAAGAGACCCAGTACTTC.

This clonotype showed up just a few times. For the CDR3, the DNA is TGTGCCAGCAGTTCCCCCGGGGCTGGCAATCAGCCCCAGCATTTT. As protein: CASSSPGAGNQPQHF. This chain connects TRBV5-5 to TRBJ1-5; tentatively, D is TRBD1 (5 bases). There are 15 residues in the CDR3. Germline-derived CDR1 and CDR2 are SGHKS and YYEKEE (reference sequence). The V gene lost 5 bases and the J gene lost 2 bases, with 14 bases spanning the gap.

The V and J genes are TRBV20-1 and TRBJ1-2; 10 nucleotides line up with TRBD1. In germline, CDR1 is DFQATT, CDR2 SNEGSKA (reference sequence). The junction had 8 bases not matched to a gene; V was cut back by 6 bases and J by 4 bases. The CDR3 runs 14 residues. CDR3 amino acids: CSANRDRGLYGYTF. In nucleotides, the CDR3 is TGCAGTGCAAACCGGGACAGGGGCCTCTATGGCTACACCTTC.

The chain links TRBV10-3 to TRBJ2-3; the D is unclear. CDR3 length: 14 residues. Germline V gene lookup returns CDR1 ENHRY and CDR2 SYGVKD. Trimming pared 6 bases from V and 0 bases from J, leaving 10 bases between. In nucleotides, the CDR3 is TGTGCCATCAGGCCCGGGCCAAGCACAGATACGCAGTATTTT. Residues: CAIRPGPSTDTQYF.

V gene TRBV5-6 combines with J gene TRBJ1-1; D is ambiguous. This CDR3 spans 12 amino acids. The V end was cut by 2 bases, the J end by 10 bases, with 12 bases between. The germline V gene has CDR1 SGHDT and CDR2 YYEEEE. Written as DNA, the CDR3 is TGTGCCAGCAGCTTATCGCGGTCAAGAGCTTTCTTT. Protein product: CASSLSRSRAFF. Using reference TRBV5-6 and TRBJ1-1 for the parts outside the CDR3, the full variable domain is DAGVTQSPTHLIKTRGQQVTLRCSPKSGHDTVSWYQQALGQGPQFIFQYYEEEERQRGNFPDRFSGHQFPNYSSELNVNALLLGDSALYLCASSLSRSRAFFGQGTRLTVV.

This clonotype was detected only a few times. CDR3 nucleotide sequence: TGCGCCAGCAGCCGGGGGTTCTCTGGAAACACCATATATTTT. This gives the protein CASSRGFSGNTIYF. This chain joins TRBV5-1 and TRBJ1-3; TRBD1 is a possible D gene (5 bases). V was cut by 4 bases and J by 0 bases, with 8 bases left in between. The CDR3 has 14 amino acids. CDR1 is SGHRS and CDR2 is YFSETQ in the germline V gene.

This clonotype was seen a few times. V and J are TRBV5-1 and TRBJ2-1, with 8 positions matching TRBD2. Germline V gene lookup returns CDR1 SGHRS and CDR2 YFSETQ. This CDR3 is 15 amino acids long. J was trimmed by 6 bases and V by 4 bases; bases with no gene match: 9. The CDR3 DNA sequence: TGCGCCAGCAGCAGGCCGGGACTAGAGACCAATGAGCAGTTCTTC. This codes for CASSRPGLETNEQFF.

A few counts support this clonotype. The chain recombines TRBV7-9 with TRBJ2-3, with D perhaps given as TRBD1 or TRBD2 (5 bases each). The ends were cut back, 5 bases at V and 8 bases at J, with 20 bases in the middle. The CDR3 consists of 15 residues. Germline values: CDR1 SEHNR, CDR2 FQNEAQ (reference sequence). CDR3 bases: TGTGCCAGCAGCCTGTCATACTCGAGGGACGCTACGCAGTATTTT. This codes for CASSLSYSRDATQYF.

The J gene is TRBJ2-1, the V gene TRBV20-1; 10 bases map to TRBD2. J gave up 5 bases and V 4 bases, and 5 bases lay outside the gene matches. CDR3 length equals 14 residues. Germline lookup yields CDR1 DFQATT and CDR2 SNEGSKA (reference sequence). In nucleotides, the CDR3 is TGCAGTGCTATCAGCGGGGGGGCCGACAATGAGCAGTTCTTC. This translates into CSAISGGADNEQFF.

This clonotype was picked up many times. The V call is TRBV6-5, the J call TRBJ2-1, with D possibly being TRBD1 (5 bases). Trimming stripped 4 bases from V and 8 bases from J, with 12 bases between. This CDR3 is 13 amino acids long. CDR1 is MNHEY, CDR2 SVGAGI, per germline. The CDR3 region is CASSLQGADEQFF. The CDR3 DNA is TGTGCCAGCAGTTTGCAGGGTGCCGATGAGCAGTTCTTC.